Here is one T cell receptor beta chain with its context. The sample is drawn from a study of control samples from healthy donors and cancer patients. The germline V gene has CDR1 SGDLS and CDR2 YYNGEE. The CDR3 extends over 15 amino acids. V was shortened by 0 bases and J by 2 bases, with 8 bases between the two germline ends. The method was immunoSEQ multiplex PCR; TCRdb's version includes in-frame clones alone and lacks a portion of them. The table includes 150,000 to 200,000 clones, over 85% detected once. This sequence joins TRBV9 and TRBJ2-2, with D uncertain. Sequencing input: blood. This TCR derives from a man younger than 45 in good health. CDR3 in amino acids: CASSVGGRNTGELFF. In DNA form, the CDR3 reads TGTGCCAGCAGCGTAGGAGGCAGAAACACCGGGGAGCTGTTTTTT.